These T cell receptor beta chains were read from a single sample in a study of blood T cell repertoires in COVID-19. The table came from immunoSEQ multiplex PCR; TCRdb's copy has only in-frame clones and leaves some out. Seen here are about 4,300 clones, 70% to 85% observed once, and the top ten hold around two fifths. Input material: peripheral blood. These receptors came from a human donor with active or convalescent COVID-19. The donor label of this sample is uncertain. The CDR3 runs from the conserved cysteine through the conserved F or W.

TRBJ2-7	TRBV11-2	CASSLDGTNYEQYF
TRBJ1-2	TRBV30	CAWGTGYGYTF
TRBJ2-4	TRBV5-1	CASSLGEAGGPQNIQYF
TRBJ2-5	TRBV19	CASSIGGLAGGLRETQYF
TRBJ2-1	TRBV6-2/TRBV6-3	CASSYQGLVNEQFF
TRBJ1-5	TRBV24-1	CATSAGFSNQPQHF
TRBJ1-5	TRBV30	CAWSEGTLSNQPQHF
TRBJ2-1	TRBV3-1/TRBV3-2	CASNREGAYNEQFF
TRBJ1-2	TRBV6-2/TRBV6-3	CASSYSGQLYGYTF
TRBJ2-2	TRBV29-1	CSVGASGATGELFF
TRBJ2-7	TRBV4-2	CASSQAPGRGGSYEQYF
TRBJ1-4	TRBV5-1	CASSSGQGGGLFF
TRBJ2-3	TRBV2	CASSDAAGWSDTQYF
TRBJ2-1	TRBV7-9	CASSLGLAGGKDEQFF
TRBJ2-7	TRBV11-2	CASSQRQGAHEQYF
TRBJ1-5	TRBV7-9	CASSFGRKPQHF
TRBJ1-5	TRBV6-6	CASSPRGDSNQPQHF
TRBJ1-2	TRBV30	CAWSATDYGYTF
TRBJ2-7	TRBV5-6	CASSLGAGISYEQYF
TRBJ2-1	TRBV7-3	CASSRQGNEQFF
TRBJ2-1	TRBV7-9	CASSLRGSSYNEQFF
TRBJ2-5	TRBV6-6	CASSRTGAETQYF
TRBJ2-5	TRBV9	CASSASLAGIETQYF
TRBJ2-3	TRBV5-1	CASSQEQGLTQYF
TRBJ1-1	TRBV7-2	CASSLVGRGTEAFF
TRBJ2-1	TRBV18	CASSPIPYNEQFF
TRBJ1-1	TRBV2	CASNPARGTEAFF
TRBJ2-5	TRBV7-3	CASSLTRGETQYF
TRBJ1-2	TRBV5-5	CASSLQGGYGYTF
TRBJ2-1	TRBV12-5	CASGLVPRLYNEQFF
TRBJ1-2	TRBV3-1/TRBV3-2	CASSQGRGSGYTF
TRBJ1-3	TRBV6-4	CASPSSRTGHGNTIYF
TRBJ2-1	TRBV19	CASSRTSGKGNEQFF
TRBJ2-3	TRBV29-1	CSVRDSVSDTQYF
TRBJ2-3	TRBV30	CAWSRASGSADTQYF
TRBJ1-2	TRBV29-1	CSVENRGRLDGYTF
TRBJ2-3	TRBV30	CAWSLVAGGSPDTQYF
TRBJ1-2	TRBV11-3	CASSPRTADGYTF
TRBJ1-1	TRBV20-1	CSATRGLTFF
TRBJ1-6	TRBV14	CASSPGGVSPLHF
TRBJ1-1	TRBV29-1	CSVGLVNTEAFF
TRBJ2-1	TRBV4-2	CASSQVRTSGIGSYNEQFF
TRBJ2-3	TRBV27	CASSSSGATSTDTQYF
TRBJ1-6	TRBV11-2	CASNHRDRGSPLHF
TRBJ2-5	TRBV7-9	CASSRQEDGTQYF
TRBJ1-1	TRBV7-2	CASSFQIHMQGEAFF
TRBJ1-4	TRBV6-5	CASSLTDSGGEKLFF